These 14 T cell receptor beta chains originate from one sample sequenced in a study of cytomegalovirus exposure and HLA in healthy donors. It was with 60 Vbeta and 13 Jbeta primers that the PCR ran. Libraries were prepared by immunoSEQ multiplex PCR; TCRdb keeps only in-frame clonotypes and omits some of them. The top ten hold around 3.5% of the sample, which has 93,000 or so clones, approximately 64% seen once. Sequences were obtained from PBMCs. The receptors stem from a woman aged 45-65 years in good health and CMV-seronegative.

The J gene is TRBJ2-7, the V gene TRBV27; 7 bases fit TRBD2. Germline V gene sequence: CDR1 MNHEY, CDR2 SMNVEV (reference sequence). V was pared by 5 bases and J by 7 bases, with 8 bases of the junction left unmatched. This CDR3 region has 13 residues. The DNA for the CDR3 is TGTGCCAGCAGTATGCTGCATAGCGGGGAGCAGTACTTC. It specifies CASSMLHSGEQYF.

The chain couples TRBV4-2 to TRBJ2-7, with no clear D. Deletions cut 2 bases from V and 1 base from J, with 9 bases between. Germline V gene data show CDR1 as LGHNA and CDR2 as YNFKEQ. The CDR3 length is 14 residues. CDR3: CASSQFQVSYEQYF. As DNA, the CDR3 is TGTGCCAGCAGCCAATTCCAGGTTTCCTACGAGCAGTACTTC.

This chain uses TRBV28 with TRBJ2-7, with TRBD1 as a possible D gene (6 bases). CDR1 and CDR2 (germline): MDHEN, SYDVKM. There are 14 residues in the CDR3. The germline V and J ends were trimmed by 5 bases and 5 bases, with 16 bases remaining between them. CDR3 coding DNA: TGTGCCAGCAGTCAAACAGGGACCCTAAACGAGCAGTACTTC. This gives the protein CASSQTGTLNEQYF.

The CDR3 bases are TGTGCCAGCGGAAACAGGGGAACTAATGAAAAACTGTTTTTT. It codes for CASGNRGTNEKLFF. This chain links TRBV6-5 with TRBJ1-4; the match to TRBD1 covers 7 bases. The germline CDR1 and CDR2 sequences are MNHEY and SVGAGI. CDR3 length equals 14 residues. V lost 8 bases, J lost 1 base, and 4 bases stayed unmatched.

In this sample, this clone turned up a few times. This chain joins TRBV14 and TRBJ2-1; TRBD2 might be the D (6 bases). Trimming took off 0 bases at V and 2 bases at J, with 8 bases between the two ends. This CDR3 has 15 residues. Germline V gene data show CDR1 as SGHDN and CDR2 as FVKESK. This chain's CDR3 is CASSQELATYNEQFF. The CDR3 DNA reads as TGTGCCAGCAGCCAAGAACTAGCTACCTACAATGAGCAGTTCTTC. Based on the CDR3 plus reference TRBV14 and TRBJ2-1, the full variable domain is EAGVTQFPSHSVIEKGQTVTLRCDPISGHDNLYWYRRVMGKEIKFLLHFVKESKQDESGMPNNRFLAERTGGTYSTLKVQPAELEDSGVYFCASSQELATYNEQFFGPGTRLTVL.

The genes are TRBV5-5 and TRBJ2-3; TRBD1 matches 7 bases. Trimming at V came to 0 bases and at J to 5 bases, leaving 3 bases not matched to a gene. Germline V lookup: CDR1 SGHKS, CDR2 YYEKEE (reference sequence). The CDR3 sequence is 14 residues long. The CDR3 loop is CASSLARGRDTQYF. The CDR3, as DNA: TGTGCCAGCAGCTTGGCCAGGGGGAGAGATACGCAGTATTTT. Full variable domain (remainder filled in from reference TRBV5-5 and TRBJ2-3): DAGVTQSPTHLIKTRGQQVTLRCSPISGHKSVSWYQQVLGQGPQFIFQYYEKEERGRGNFPDRFSARQFPNYSSELNVNALLLGDSALYLCASSLARGRDTQYFGPGTRLTVL.

This sequence joins TRBV19 and TRBJ1-5; 9 bases fit TRBD1. Per the germline V gene, CDR1 is LNHDA and CDR2 is SQIVND (reference sequence). Unmatched junction bases numbered 4, after V lost 5 bases and J lost 5 bases. The CDR3 consists of 14 residues. CDR3 region: CASSPGTGHQPQHF. In nucleotides, the CDR3 is TGTGCCAGTAGTCCAGGGACAGGGCATCAGCCCCAGCATTTT.

This clone turned up a few times. The J gene is TRBJ2-7, the V gene TRBV7-6; 11 bases align to TRBD1. V was pared by 5 bases and J by 2 bases, with 5 bases of the junction left unmatched. The CDR3 spans 15 residues. Per the germline V gene, CDR1 is SGHVS and CDR2 is FNYEAQ. The CDR3 DNA sequence: TGTGCCAGCAGCCCCGGGACAGGGGGGGCCTACGAGCAGTACTTC. Its protein is CASSPGTGGAYEQYF. The full variable domain, in which reference TRBV7-6 and TRBJ2-7 provide the parts outside the CDR3, is GAGVSQSPRYKVTKRGQDVALRCDPISGHVSLYWYRQALGQGPEFLTYFNYEAQQDKSGLPNDRFSAERPEGSISTLTIQRTEQRDSAMYRCASSPGTGGAYEQYFGPGTRLTVT.

The chain has TRBV5-8 and TRBJ1-1; no clear D gene. Germline V gives CDR1 SGHTS, CDR2 YDEGEE. This CDR3 has 11 residues. Trimming cost V 2 bases and J 7 bases, with 6 bases left between them. The CDR3 loop is CASSFPLEAFF. The CDR3 DNA sequence: TGTGCCAGCAGCTTCCCCCTTGAAGCTTTCTTT. Supplemented by reference TRBV5-8 and TRBJ1-1, the full variable domain reads EAGVTQSPTHLIKTRGQQATLRCSPISGHTSVYWYQQALGLGLQFLLWYDEGEERNRGNFPPRFSGRQFPNYSSELNVNALELEDSALYLCASSFPLEAFFGQGTRLTVV.

This chain uses TRBV27 with TRBJ2-5; 7 nucleotides line up with TRBD1. In germline, CDR1 is MNHEY, CDR2 SMNVEV (reference sequence). The ends lost 5 bases at V and 5 bases at J; junction bases unmatched: 8. The CDR3 spans 14 residues. The CDR3 coding sequence is TGTGCCAGCAGTCCGGTTGGACAGGAGGAGACCCAGTACTTC. Amino acid sequence: CASSPVGQEETQYF.

The chain couples TRBV5-4 to TRBJ2-2, with D hard to call. Trimming pared 0 bases from V and 7 bases from J, leaving 7 bases between. The V gene's germline CDR1 is SGHNT and CDR2 YYREEE (reference sequence). The CDR3 sequence is 13 residues long. The CDR3 nucleotides read TGTGCCAGCAGCTTGGGCTACTTCGGGGAGCTGTTTTTT. It encodes CASSLGYFGELFF. Full variable domain (outside the CDR3, taken from reference TRBV5-4 and TRBJ2-2): ETGVTQSPTHLIKTRGQQVTLRCSSQSGHNTVSWYQQALGQGPQFIFQYYREEENGRGNFPPRFSGLQFPNYSSELNVNALELDDSALYLCASSLGYFGELFFGEGSRLTVL.

In regard to this clone: Other DNA sequences from this sample encode an identical CDR3 as well. The chain uses TRBV1 and TRBJ2-5; the table gives TRBD1 as D, unverified against the DNA. TRBV1 is a pseudogene segment. This CDR3 has 15 residues. This chain's CDR3 is CTSSQEALGPETQYF. CDR3 in DNA: TGCACCAGCAGCCAAGAAGCGCTGGGGCCAGAGACCCAGTACTTC.

This clone appeared a few times. J is TRBJ2-1 and V is TRBV5-1; D perhaps matches TRBD1 (6 bases). There are 14 residues in the CDR3. Germline CDR1 is SGHRS and CDR2 is YFSETQ. Trimming removed 0 bases from V and 5 bases from J, with 9 bases in between. CDR3 loop: CASSLGDTHNEQFF. The CDR3 DNA reads as TGCGCCAGCAGCTTGGGGGACACCCACAATGAGCAGTTCTTC.

This chain connects TRBV2 to TRBJ2-5; 7 nucleotides align to TRBD2. The assigned J gene may be wrong: the sequence end matches TRBJ2-7 better. The CDR3 extends over 15 amino acids. Germline V CDR1 and CDR2: SNHLY, FYNNEI. The CDR3 spells CASTRTTSLTYEQYF. For the CDR3, the DNA is TGTGCCAGCACAAGGACGACTAGCCTCACCTACGAGCAGTACTTC.